The present TCR beta chain was sequenced within a study of CD8 T cells in ankylosing spondylitis. Overall study findings and caveats: Seemingly distinctive of ankylosing spondylitis blood was a TCR beta motif formed by eight highly homologous variants. There was reportedly significant enrichment of clones that were disease-linked in matched ankylosing spondylitis synovial fluid.

Comments on this clonotype: The target antigen is unknown.

The CDR3 consists of 15 residues. V was clipped by 1 base and J by 2 bases, with 11 bases between them. Germline values: CDR1 SGHTA, CDR2 FQGNSA. From the 5' RACE reads, TCRdb called clonotypes with MiXCR, one entry per CDR3 protein. The sample lists approximately 440,000 distinct CDR3 sequences; 17% were seen once. The source material was blood, either unsorted or a sorted T cell fraction (not recorded which). The source of this sequence is a male donor with ankylosing spondylitis. The chain couples TRBV7-2 to TRBJ1-1, with a weak D call TRBD1 (6 bases). The CDR3: CASSLVRGGNTEAFF. In DNA, the CDR3 is TGTGCCAGCAGCTTAGTGAGGGGGGGTAACACTGAAGCTTTCTTT. The variable domain in full, completed from reference TRBV7-2 and TRBJ1-1, reads GAGVSQSPSNKVTEKGKDVELRCDPISGHTALYWYRQSLGQGLEFLIYFQGNSAPDKSGLPSDRFSAERTGGSVSTLTIQRTQQEDSAVYLCASSLVRGGNTEAFFGQGTRLTVV.